This T cell receptor (beta chain) was observed in a study of blood T cells in healthy people across ages. This clonotype was counted at least ten times. The V end was cut by 5 bases, the J end by 4 bases, with 14 bases between. The length of the CDR3 is 13 residues. CDR1 is DFQATT and CDR2 is SNEGSKA in the germline V gene (reference sequence). Primed by a sample-barcoded 5' primer and a J-beta primer mix, a second PCR proceeded for roughly 6 to 12 cycles. Every individual sample yielded 2.5 million or more paired-end reads (each containing CDR3). TCRdb processed the 5' RACE reads anew with MiXCR; each CDR3 protein has one entry. The table shows almost 300,000 distinct CDR3 sequences, with 27% occurring only once.

The V gene is TRBV20-1, the J gene TRBJ2-5, with D maybe TRBD1 (6 bases). The sample consisted of blood. The origin of this receptor is an older woman in good health. Here the CDR3 reads CSAELQGRETQYF. The CDR3, as DNA: TGCAGTGCTGAACTTCAGGGGAGAGAGACCCAGTACTTC.